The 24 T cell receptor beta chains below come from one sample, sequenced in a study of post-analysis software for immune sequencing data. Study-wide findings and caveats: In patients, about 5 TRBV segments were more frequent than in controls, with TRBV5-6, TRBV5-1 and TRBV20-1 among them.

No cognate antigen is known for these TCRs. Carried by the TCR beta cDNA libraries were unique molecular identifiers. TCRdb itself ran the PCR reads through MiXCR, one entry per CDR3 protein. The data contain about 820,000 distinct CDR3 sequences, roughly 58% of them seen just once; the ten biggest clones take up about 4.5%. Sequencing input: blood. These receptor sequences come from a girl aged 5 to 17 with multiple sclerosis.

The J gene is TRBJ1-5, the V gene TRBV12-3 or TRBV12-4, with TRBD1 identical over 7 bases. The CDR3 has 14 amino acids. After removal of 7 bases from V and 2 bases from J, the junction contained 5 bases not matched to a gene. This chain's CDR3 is CASTPGTGNQPQHF. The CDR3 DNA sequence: TGTGCCAGCACCCCTGGGACAGGCAATCAGCCCCAGCATTTT.

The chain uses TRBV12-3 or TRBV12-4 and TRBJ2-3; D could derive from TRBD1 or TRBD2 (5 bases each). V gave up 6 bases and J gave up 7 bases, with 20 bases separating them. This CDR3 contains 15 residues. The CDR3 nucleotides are TGTGCCAGCAGCCAAGGACTGTATCCGGGGCATACGCAGTATTTT. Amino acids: CASSQGLYPGHTQYF.

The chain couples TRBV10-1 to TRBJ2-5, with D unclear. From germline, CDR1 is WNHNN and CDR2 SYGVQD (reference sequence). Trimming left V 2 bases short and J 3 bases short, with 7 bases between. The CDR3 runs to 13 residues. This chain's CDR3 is CASSENREETQYF. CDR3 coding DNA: TGCGCCAGCAGTGAGAACCGTGAAGAGACCCAGTACTTC.

CDR3 amino acids: CSVGTTQETQYF. In nucleotides, the CDR3 is TGCAGCGTTGGGACAACCCAAGAGACCCAGTACTTC. This chain uses TRBV29-1 with TRBJ2-5; the D gene is possibly TRBD1 (5 bases). Trimming took off 4 bases at V and 1 base at J, with 7 bases between the two ends. The CDR3 consists of 12 residues. CDR1 and CDR2 (germline): SQVTM, ANQGSEA.

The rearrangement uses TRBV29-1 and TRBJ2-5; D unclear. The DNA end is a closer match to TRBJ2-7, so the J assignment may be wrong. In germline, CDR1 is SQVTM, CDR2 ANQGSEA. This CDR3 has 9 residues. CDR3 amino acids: CRHAHEQYF. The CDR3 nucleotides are TGCAGGCACGCGCACGAGCAGTACTTC.

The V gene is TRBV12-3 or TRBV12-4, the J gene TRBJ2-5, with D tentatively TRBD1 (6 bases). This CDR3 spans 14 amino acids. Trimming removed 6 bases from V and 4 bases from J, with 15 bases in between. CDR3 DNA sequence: TGTGCCAGCAGCCGATCAGGGGAAGCAGAGACCCAGTACTTC. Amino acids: CASSRSGEAETQYF.

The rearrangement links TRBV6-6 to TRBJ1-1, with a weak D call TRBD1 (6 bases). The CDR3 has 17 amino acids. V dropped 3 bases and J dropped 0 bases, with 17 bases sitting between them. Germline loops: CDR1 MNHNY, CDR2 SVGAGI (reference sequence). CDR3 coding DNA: TGTGCCAGCAGTTATCGGGCAGGGGTGAGGATGAACACTGAAGCTTTCTTT. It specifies CASSYRAGVRMNTEAFF.

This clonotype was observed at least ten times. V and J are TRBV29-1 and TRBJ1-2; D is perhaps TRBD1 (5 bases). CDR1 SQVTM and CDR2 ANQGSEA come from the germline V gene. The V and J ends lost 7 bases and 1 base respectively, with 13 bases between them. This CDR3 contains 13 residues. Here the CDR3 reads CSAQDRYNYGYTF. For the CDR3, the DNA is TGCAGCGCACAGGATAGATATAACTATGGCTACACCTTC.

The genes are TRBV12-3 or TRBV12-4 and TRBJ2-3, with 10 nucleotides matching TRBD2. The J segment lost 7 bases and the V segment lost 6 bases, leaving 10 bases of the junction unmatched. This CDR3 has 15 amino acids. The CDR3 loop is CASSPEGLASNTQYF. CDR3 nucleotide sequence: TGTGCCAGCAGCCCAGAGGGACTAGCGTCAAATACGCAGTATTTT.

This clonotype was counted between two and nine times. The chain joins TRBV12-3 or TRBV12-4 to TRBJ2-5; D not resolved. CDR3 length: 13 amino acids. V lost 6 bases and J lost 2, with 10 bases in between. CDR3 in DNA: TGTGCCAGCAGGGTAGACGGGCAAGAGACCCAGTACTTC. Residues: CASRVDGQETQYF.

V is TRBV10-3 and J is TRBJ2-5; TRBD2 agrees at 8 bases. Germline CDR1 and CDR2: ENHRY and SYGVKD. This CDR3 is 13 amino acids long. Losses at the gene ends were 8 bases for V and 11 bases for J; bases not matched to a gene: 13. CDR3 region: CAIGAGGTFEQYF. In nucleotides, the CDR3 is TGTGCCATCGGGGCGGGGGGCACGTTTGAGCAGTACTTC.

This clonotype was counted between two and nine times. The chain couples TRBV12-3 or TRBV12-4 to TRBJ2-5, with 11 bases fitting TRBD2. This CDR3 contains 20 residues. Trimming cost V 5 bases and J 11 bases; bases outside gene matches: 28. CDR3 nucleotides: TGTGCCAGCAGTCTACTACTAGGACTAGCGGGTGGCCAAGTCCCTCGAGAGCAGTACTTC. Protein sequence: CASSLLLGLAGGQVPREQYF.

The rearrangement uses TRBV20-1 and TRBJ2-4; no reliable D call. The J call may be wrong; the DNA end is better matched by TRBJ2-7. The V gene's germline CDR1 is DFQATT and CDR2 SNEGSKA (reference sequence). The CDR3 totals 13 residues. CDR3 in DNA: TGCAGTGCTAGCTCAGTTATCGCCTACGAGCAGTACTTC. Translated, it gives CSASSVIAYEQYF.

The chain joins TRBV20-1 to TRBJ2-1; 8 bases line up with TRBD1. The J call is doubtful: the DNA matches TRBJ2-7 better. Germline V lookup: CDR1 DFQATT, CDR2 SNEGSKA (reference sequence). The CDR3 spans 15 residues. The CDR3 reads CSAGGGQGGTYEQYF. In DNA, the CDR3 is TGCAGTGCTGGGGGTGGACAGGGAGGAACATACGAGCAGTACTTC.

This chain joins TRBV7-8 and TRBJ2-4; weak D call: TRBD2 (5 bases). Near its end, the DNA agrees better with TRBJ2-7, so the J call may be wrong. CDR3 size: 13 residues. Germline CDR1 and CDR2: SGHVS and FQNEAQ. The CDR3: CASSHNLRDEQYF. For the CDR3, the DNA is TGTGCCAGCAGCCATAATCTGAGGGACGAGCAGTACTTC.

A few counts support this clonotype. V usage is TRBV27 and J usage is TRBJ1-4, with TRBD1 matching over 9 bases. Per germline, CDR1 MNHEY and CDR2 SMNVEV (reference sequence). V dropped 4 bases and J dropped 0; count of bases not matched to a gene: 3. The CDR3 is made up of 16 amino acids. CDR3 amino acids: CASSSRQGATNEKLFF. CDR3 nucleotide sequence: TGTGCCAGCAGTTCAAGACAGGGGGCAACTAATGAAAAACTGTTTTTT.

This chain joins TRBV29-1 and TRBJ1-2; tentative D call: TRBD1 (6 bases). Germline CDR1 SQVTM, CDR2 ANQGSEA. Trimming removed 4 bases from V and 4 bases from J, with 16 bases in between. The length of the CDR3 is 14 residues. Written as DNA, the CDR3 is TGCAGCGTTGCCCGGACAGTAGTACGCTATGGCTACACCTTC. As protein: CSVARTVVRYGYTF.

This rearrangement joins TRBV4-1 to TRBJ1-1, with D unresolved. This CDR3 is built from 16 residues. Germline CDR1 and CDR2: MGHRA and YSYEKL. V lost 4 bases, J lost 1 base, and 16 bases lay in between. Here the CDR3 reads CASSLTLGRTNTEAFF. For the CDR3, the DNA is TGCGCCAGCAGCCTGACTCTGGGCAGAACGAACACTGAAGCTTTCTTT.

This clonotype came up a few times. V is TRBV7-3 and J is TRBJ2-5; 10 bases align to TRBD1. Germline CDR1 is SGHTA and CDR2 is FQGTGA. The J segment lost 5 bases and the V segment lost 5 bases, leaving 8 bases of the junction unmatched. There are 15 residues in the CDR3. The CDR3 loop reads CASSTARQGAETQYF. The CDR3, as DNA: TGTGCCAGCAGCACGGCTCGACAGGGGGCTGAGACCCAGTACTTC.

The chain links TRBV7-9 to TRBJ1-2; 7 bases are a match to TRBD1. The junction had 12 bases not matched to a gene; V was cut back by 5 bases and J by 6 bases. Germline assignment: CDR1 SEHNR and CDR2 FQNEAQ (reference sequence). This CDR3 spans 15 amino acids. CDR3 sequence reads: CASSLNRGESHGYTF. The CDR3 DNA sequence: TGTGCCAGCAGCCTCAACAGGGGAGAGAGCCATGGCTACACCTTC. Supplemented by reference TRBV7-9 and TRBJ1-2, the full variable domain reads DTGVSQNPRHKITKRGQNVTFRCDPISEHNRLYWYRQTLGQGPEFLTYFQNEAQLEKSRLLSDRFSAERPKGSFSTLEIQRTEQGDSAMYLCASSLNRGESHGYTFGSGTRLTVV.

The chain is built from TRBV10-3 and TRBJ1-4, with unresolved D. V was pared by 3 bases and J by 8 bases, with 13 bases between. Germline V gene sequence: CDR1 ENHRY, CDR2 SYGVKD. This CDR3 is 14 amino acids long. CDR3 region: CAISEGTSREKLFF. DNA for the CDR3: TGTGCCATCAGTGAAGGCACCTCGCGGGAAAAACTGTTTTTT.

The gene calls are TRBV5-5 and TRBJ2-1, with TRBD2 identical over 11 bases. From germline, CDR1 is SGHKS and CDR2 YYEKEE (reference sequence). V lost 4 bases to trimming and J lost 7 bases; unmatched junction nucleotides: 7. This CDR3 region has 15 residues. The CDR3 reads CASSPVLAGGNEQFF. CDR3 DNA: TGTGCCAGCAGCCCGGTTCTAGCGGGAGGTAATGAGCAGTTCTTC.

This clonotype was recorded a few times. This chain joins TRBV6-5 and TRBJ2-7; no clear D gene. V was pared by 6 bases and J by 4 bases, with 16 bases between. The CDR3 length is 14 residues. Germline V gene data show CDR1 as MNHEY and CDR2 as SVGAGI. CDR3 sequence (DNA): TGTGCCAGCAGCGTGGGTGGGATCTGGTACGAGCAGTACTTC. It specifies CASSVGGIWYEQYF.

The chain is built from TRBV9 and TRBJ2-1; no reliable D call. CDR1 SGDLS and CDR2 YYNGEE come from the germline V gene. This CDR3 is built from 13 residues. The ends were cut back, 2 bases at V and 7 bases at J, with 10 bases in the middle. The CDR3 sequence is CASSVSLGNEQFF. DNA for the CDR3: TGTGCCAGCAGCGTCTCACTGGGGAATGAGCAGTTCTTC.